The 29 T cell receptor beta chains presented below share a single source sample, sequenced in a study of T-cell memory formation after mild COVID-19. TCRdb reprocessed the 5' RACE reads with MiXCR, giving one entry per CDR3 protein. The sample holds hundreds of thousands of distinct CDR3 sequences, roughly 21% seen once. Sequencing was done on a sample of PBMCs or a T cell subset sorted from them (not recorded which). The receptor set was obtained from an adult woman who had mild COVID-19 (a few samples of this study predate the infection). Cell type and time point are not known.

J is TRBJ1-2 and V is TRBV20-1, with 10 bases identical to TRBD1. V was pared by 1 base and J by 4 bases, with 6 bases of the junction left unmatched. The CDR3 is 15 amino acids. Looked up from germline, CDR1 is DFQATT and CDR2 is SNEGSKA (reference sequence). The CDR3 DNA reads TGCAGTGCTAGAGCCGGGGACAGGGGAGGCTATGGCTACACCTTC. Its translation is CSARAGDRGGYGYTF.

The chain links TRBV9 to TRBJ2-4; possible D gene TRBD2, 6 bases. V was cut by 0 bases and J by 3 bases, with 7 bases left in between. CDR3 size: 14 residues. From germline, CDR1 is SGDLS and CDR2 YYNGEE. This CDR3 is CASSVGEVKNIQYF. The CDR3 bases are TGTGCCAGCAGCGTAGGGGAGGTCAAAAACATTCAGTACTTC.

The rearrangement uses TRBV7-9 and TRBJ2-7, with TRBD2 matching over 8 bases. The junction had 10 bases not matched to a gene; V was cut back by 5 bases and J by 4 bases. CDR3 length equals 15 residues. CDR1 and CDR2 from the germline V gene are SEHNR and FQNEAQ (reference sequence). CDR3 amino acids: CASSRASGGAYEQYF. The CDR3 nucleotides read TGTGCCAGCAGCCGCGCTTCCGGGGGGGCTTACGAGCAGTACTTC.

The chain has TRBV27 and TRBJ1-2; D is unclear. The CDR3 is 13 amino acids. Trimming cost V 5 bases and J 5 bases, with 12 bases left between them. Germline V gene lookup returns CDR1 MNHEY and CDR2 SMNVEV (reference sequence). The CDR3 region is CASSPFPGYGYTF. CDR3 nucleotide sequence: TGTGCCAGCAGTCCCTTTCCTGGGTATGGCTACACCTTC.

This clonotype has only a few counts. V is TRBV11-2 and J is TRBJ1-1; possible D gene TRBD1, 5 bases. In germline, CDR1 is SGHAT, CDR2 FQNNGV. The germline V and J ends were trimmed by 0 bases and 1 base, with 12 bases remaining between them. The CDR3 consists of 16 residues. In DNA form, the CDR3 reads TGTGCCAGCAGCTTAGACAGGGCCCTTTGGAACACTGAAGCTTTCTTT. Translation gives CASSLDRALWNTEAFF.

V is TRBV9 and J is TRBJ1-1; tentatively, D is TRBD1 (5 bases). CDR3 length: 16 residues. Per the germline V gene, CDR1 is SGDLS and CDR2 is YYNGEE. The V end was cut by 4 bases, the J end by 1 base, with 17 bases between. The DNA for the CDR3 is TGTGCCAGCAGCTCTCTTCTGGGGGGACGGAACACTGAAGCTTTCTTT. It encodes CASSSLLGGRNTEAFF.

V and J are TRBV11-3 and TRBJ2-7, with 13 bases fitting TRBD2. This CDR3 has 16 amino acids. J was trimmed by 3 bases and V by 2 bases; bases with no gene match: 4. Germline V gives CDR1 SGHNT, CDR2 YENEEA. The CDR3 DNA sequence: TGTGCCAGCAGCTTAAGAGGACTAGCGGGAGTCTACGAGCAGTACTTC. Protein product: CASSLRGLAGVYEQYF. Full variable domain (missing parts from reference TRBV11-3 and TRBJ2-7): EAGVVQSPRYKIIEKKQPVAFWCNPISGHNTLYWYLQNLGQGPELLIRYENEEAVDDSQLPKDRFSAERLKGVDSTLKIQPAELGDSAVYLCASSLRGLAGVYEQYFGPGTRLTVT.

The chain carries TRBV7-9 and TRBJ1-1; D unclear. CDR1 and CDR2 (germline): SEHNR, FQNEAQ (reference sequence). The CDR3 loop spans 12 amino acids. With 5 bases removed from V and 11 bases from J, the gap between germline ends came to 15 bases. DNA for the CDR3: TGTGCCAGCAGCCCCCGTGCTCCGGAGGCTTTCTTT. Translation: CASSPRAPEAFF.

The chain employs TRBV29-1 and TRBJ2-7; 7 positions match TRBD2. Trimming at V came to 6 bases and at J to 2 bases, leaving 1 base not matched to a gene. The CDR3 length is 11 residues. CDR1 and CDR2 (germline): SQVTM, ANQGSEA. In nucleotides, the CDR3 is TGCAGCGTGGGACTAACCTACGAGCAGTACTTC. This codes for CSVGLTYEQYF.

This clonotype was counted between two and nine times. The CDR3 sequence: CASSLDVANNEQFF. Written as DNA, the CDR3 is TGTGCCAGCAGTCTGGACGTCGCAAACAATGAGCAGTTCTTC. V is TRBV12-3 or TRBV12-4 and J is TRBJ2-1; D remains ambiguous. The CDR3 sequence is 14 residues long. The V gene lost 5 bases and the J gene lost 5 bases, with 13 bases spanning the gap.

The chain is built from TRBV19 and TRBJ2-3; D is perhaps TRBD1 (6 bases). The germline CDR1 and CDR2 sequences are LNHDA and SQIVND (reference sequence). Trimming shortened V by 1 base and J by 0 bases, and 14 bases separated the two germline ends. The CDR3 length is 17 residues. The CDR3 here is CASSIAWGPTSTDTQYF. CDR3 DNA: TGTGCCAGTAGTATAGCCTGGGGGCCAACCAGCACAGATACGCAGTATTTT.

This clonotype appeared a few times. The rearrangement uses TRBV18 and TRBJ1-2; a possible D gene is TRBD1 (6 bases). The V gene lost 4 bases and the J gene lost 4 bases, with 10 bases spanning the gap. The germline V gene encodes CDR1 KGHSH and CDR2 LQKENI. The CDR3 runs 13 residues. The CDR3 sequence: CASSQGESYGYTF. CDR3 coding DNA: TGTGCCAGCTCACAGGGGGAAAGCTATGGCTACACCTTC.

This clonotype has a count of ten or more. This chain uses TRBV5-1 with TRBJ2-3, with TRBD2 matching 14 bases. Germline values: CDR1 SGHRS, CDR2 YFSETQ. There are 15 residues in the CDR3. Trimming at V came to 4 bases and at J to 5 bases, leaving 3 bases not matched to a gene. The CDR3, as DNA: TGCGCCAGCAGCGCCGGGACTAGCGGGGGAGATACGCAGTATTTT. Translated: CASSAGTSGGDTQYF.

In this sample, this clonotype turned up many times. This chain connects TRBV7-8 to TRBJ2-3; weak D call: TRBD1 (5 bases). The CDR3 contains 15 residues. The V gene lost 5 bases and the J gene lost 6 bases, with 18 bases spanning the gap. Germline values: CDR1 SGHVS, CDR2 FQNEAQ. The CDR3 reads CASSLQGARRDTQYF. DNA for the CDR3: TGTGCCAGCAGCCTTCAAGGGGCACGGCGGGATACGCAGTATTTT.

This chain links TRBV12-3 or TRBV12-4 with TRBJ2-5; 8 nucleotides line up with TRBD1. J gave up 3 bases and V 5 bases, and 8 bases lay outside the gene matches. The CDR3 covers 15 residues. CDR3 in amino acids: CASSLAGTGKETQYF. In nucleotides, the CDR3 is TGTGCCAGCAGTCTGGCCGGGACAGGCAAAGAGACCCAGTACTTC.

The sample holds a few counts of this clonotype. The J gene is TRBJ2-2, the V gene TRBV7-8; TRBD2 agrees at 11 bases. Germline V lookup: CDR1 SGHVS, CDR2 FQNEAQ. J gave up 4 bases and V 9 bases, and 1 base lay outside the gene matches. The CDR3 sequence is 13 residues long. CDR3 sequence: CASGLAGTGELFF. The CDR3 nucleotides read TGTGCCAGTGGACTAGCGGGCACCGGGGAGCTGTTTTTT.

Only one count was recorded for this clonotype. The chain links TRBV4-1 to TRBJ2-7, with D unresolved. The germline gives CDR1 MGHRA, CDR2 YSYEKL. The V and J ends lost 0 bases and 7 bases respectively, with 7 bases between them. The CDR3 has 12 amino acids. CDR3 nucleotides: TGCGCCAGCAGCCAAGATCGCTGGGAGCAGTACTTC. This encodes CASSQDRWEQYF.

This clonotype appeared a few times. The chain uses TRBV7-9 and TRBJ1-6; no clear D. The V end was cut by 5 bases, the J end by 0 bases, with 14 bases between. CDR3 length equals 17 residues. Germline values: CDR1 SEHNR, CDR2 FQNEAQ (reference sequence). CDR3 loop: CASSPGQSSSYNSPLHF. CDR3 DNA sequence: TGTGCCAGCAGCCCTGGGCAGTCGAGCTCCTATAATTCACCCCTCCACTTT.

CDR3 DNA sequence: TGTGCCAGCAGCGTAGCCCTTAAGACAGGGGTGAAGAATGGCTACACCTTC. It codes for CASSVALKTGVKNGYTF. The rearrangement links TRBV9 to TRBJ1-2; 8 bases are shared with TRBD1. The germline gives CDR1 SGDLS, CDR2 YYNGEE. The CDR3 has 17 residues. V lost 0 bases and J lost 6; bases outside the gene matches: 13.

This clonotype was seen at least ten times. The chain carries TRBV14 and TRBJ2-3; D not resolved. Germline values: CDR1 SGHDN, CDR2 FVKESK. CDR3 length: 14 amino acids. V was cut by 4 bases and J by 2 bases, with 10 bases left in between. As DNA, the CDR3 is TGTGCCAGCAGCCTCGGACCTGCCACAGATACGCAGTATTTT. Protein product: CASSLGPATDTQYF.

This chain connects TRBV7-8 to TRBJ1-2; D unresolved. Germline-derived CDR1 and CDR2 are SGHVS and FQNEAQ. This CDR3 contains 16 residues. With 2 bases removed from V and 5 bases from J, the gap between germline ends came to 18 bases. The CDR3 region has the DNA TGTGCCAGCAGCTTAATGTCGTTTGTGGCACGATATGGCTACACCTTC. Its protein product is CASSLMSFVARYGYTF.

The rearrangement joins TRBV6-5 to TRBJ2-2, with unresolved D. V gave up 0 bases and J gave up 7 bases, with 9 bases separating them. The CDR3 is 14 amino acids. CDR1 MNHEY and CDR2 SVGAGI come from the germline V gene. Here the CDR3 reads CASSYSTGGGELFF. The DNA of the CDR3 is TGTGCCAGCAGTTACTCTACCGGCGGCGGGGAGCTGTTTTTT.

The gene calls are TRBV29-1 and TRBJ1-3; 8 bases agree with TRBD1. V lost 7 bases, J lost 4 bases, and 9 bases stayed unmatched. Germline CDR1 and CDR2: SQVTM and ANQGSEA. This CDR3 region has 14 residues. CDR3 sequence reads: CSAIQGAGGNTIYF. CDR3 coding DNA: TGCAGCGCGATTCAGGGGGCGGGGGGAAACACCATATATTTT.

The V and J genes are TRBV7-9 and TRBJ2-2; D unresolved. Germline V lookup: CDR1 SEHNR, CDR2 FQNEAQ (reference sequence). This CDR3 contains 13 residues. The V gene lost 5 bases and the J gene lost 5 bases, with 9 bases spanning the gap. CDR3 amino acids: CASSRVGTGELFF. CDR3 DNA sequence: TGTGCCAGCAGCCGCGTCGGTACCGGGGAGCTGTTTTTT.

This rearrangement joins TRBV7-2 to TRBJ2-1; no clear D. Germline V gene sequence: CDR1 SGHTA, CDR2 FQGNSA. The CDR3 runs 15 residues. Trimming took off 1 base at V and 9 bases at J, with 16 bases between the two ends. CDR3 DNA: TGTGCCAGCAGCTTAGGGACGATTGGGGTGGGTGAGCAGTTCTTC. It specifies CASSLGTIGVGEQFF.

The V and J genes are TRBV20-1 and TRBJ2-7, with 9 bases identical to TRBD1. CDR3 length: 14 amino acids. CDR1 is DFQATT and CDR2 is SNEGSKA in the germline V gene (reference sequence). After removal of 1 base from V and 4 bases from J, the junction contained 5 bases not matched to a gene. CDR3 protein: CSARARDRDYEQYF. DNA of the CDR3: TGCAGTGCTAGAGCCCGGGACAGGGATTACGAGCAGTACTTC.

J is TRBJ1-1 and V is TRBV5-6, with D maybe TRBD1 (5 bases). The CDR3 contains 14 residues. Germline-derived CDR1 and CDR2 are SGHDT and YYEEEE. The germline V and J ends were trimmed by 4 bases and 3 bases, with 13 bases remaining between them. The CDR3 protein is CASSLGGEDTEAFF. Written as DNA, the CDR3 is TGTGCCAGCAGCCTGGGGGGAGAAGACACTGAAGCTTTCTTT.

The chain carries TRBV10-3 and TRBJ1-2; maybe TRBD1 (6 bases). CDR3 length: 13 amino acids. The germline gives CDR1 ENHRY, CDR2 SYGVKD. The V end was cut by 7 bases, the J end by 2 bases, with 11 bases between. CDR3 protein: CAITGTPNYGYTF. The CDR3 DNA reads TGTGCCATCACCGGGACACCCAACTATGGCTACACCTTC.

The rearrangement uses TRBV24-1 and TRBJ2-3; D might be TRBD2 (7 bases). V was clipped by 1 base and J by 4 bases, with 17 bases between them. Germline V lookup: CDR1 KGHDR, CDR2 SFDVKD. This CDR3 has 17 residues. The CDR3 here is CATSDFRAGAGSDTQYF. CDR3 DNA: TGTGCCACCAGTGATTTCCGTGCGGGGGCGGGATCAGATACGCAGTATTTT.